The 14 T cell receptor beta chains below all came from one sample that was sequenced in a study of cytomegalovirus exposure and HLA in healthy donors. The PCR made use of 60 Vbeta and 13 Jbeta primers. This table comes from immunoSEQ multiplex PCR, and its TCRdb copy is limited to in-frame clones, with some not included. Among about 60,000 clones listed, 70% to 85% were seen once. The sample was PBMCs. The receptors shown here come from a woman aged 40 to 50 in good health and CMV-seropositive.

The gene calls are TRBV5-5 and TRBJ2-2; 10 bases line up with TRBD2. CDR3 length equals 16 residues. J lost 4 bases, V lost 4 bases, and 7 bases had no gene match. Germline loops: CDR1 SGHKS, CDR2 YYEKEE (reference sequence). The CDR3 nucleotides are TGTGCCAGCAGCCGGAGCGGGGGGGAAGCCACCGGGGAGCTGTTTTTT. Translation gives CASSRSGGEATGELFF.

This clone appeared once. V is TRBV6-1 and J is TRBJ1-5; D ambiguous. The V end was cut by 11 bases, the J end by 3 bases, with 11 bases between. The CDR3 is made up of 12 amino acids. The germline gives CDR1 MNHNS, CDR2 SASEGT. The CDR3 region has the DNA TGTGCCTGCGGTCCACTCAATCAGCCCCAGCATTTT. Its protein is CACGPLNQPQHF.

The chain combines TRBV27 with TRBJ2-2; 11 nucleotides agree with TRBD2. The germline V gene encodes CDR1 MNHEY and CDR2 SMNVEV (reference sequence). Trimming removed 5 bases from V and 2 bases from J; junction bases left unmatched: 4. The CDR3 consists of 16 residues. The CDR3 DNA reads TGTGCCAGCAGTCGACTAGCGGGGCCTAACACCGGGGAGCTGTTTTTT. As protein: CASSRLAGPNTGELFF.

This clone was picked up one time. This chain connects TRBV6-1 to TRBJ2-7; 9 bases match TRBD1. This CDR3 is built from 14 residues. With 8 bases clipped from V and 9 bases from J, the junction kept 14 bases outside the gene matches. Germline loops: CDR1 MNHNS, CDR2 SASEGT. CDR3 in DNA: TGTGCCAGCTCCGGGACAGGGCCCTACCTGGGGCAGTACTTC. Protein: CASSGTGPYLGQYF.

The chain is built from TRBV27 and TRBJ2-2; D gene ambiguous. This CDR3 has 12 residues. V lost 5 bases, J lost 3 bases, and 4 bases lay in between. Germline V gene lookup returns CDR1 MNHEY and CDR2 SMNVEV (reference sequence). The CDR3 nucleotides read TGTGCCAGCAGTCAATACACCGGGGAGCTGTTTTTT. Protein sequence: CASSQYTGELFF.

This chain uses TRBV9 with TRBJ2-2, with 11 bases fitting TRBD2. Germline V gene lookup returns CDR1 SGDLS and CDR2 YYNGEE. Trimming at V came to 3 bases and at J to 5 bases, leaving 3 bases not matched to a gene. The CDR3 is 15 residues long. The CDR3 here is CASSGLAGLTGELFF. As DNA, the CDR3 is TGTGCCAGCAGCGGACTAGCGGGGTTGACCGGGGAGCTGTTTTTT.

J is TRBJ2-7 and V is TRBV7-8; TRBD2 matches at 12 bases. The CDR3 runs 15 residues. V shed 4 bases and J 6 bases; nucleotides not matched to a gene: 7. The germline gives CDR1 SGHVS, CDR2 FQNEAQ. CDR3 coding DNA: TGTGCCAGCAGCTGGGGGGGACTAGCGGGCCTCGAGCAGTACTTC. Protein sequence: CASSWGGLAGLEQYF.

This clone was observed once. In the same sample, other DNA sequences code for this CDR3. The chain recombines TRBV19 with TRBJ1-5; a weak D match, TRBD1 (6 bases). Between the trimmed V and J ends, which lost 5 bases and 0 bases, there was a span of 11 bases. The CDR3 has 15 residues. Germline V lookup: CDR1 LNHDA, CDR2 SQIVND (reference sequence). The CDR3: CASSWGGYSNQPQHF. CDR3 sequence (DNA): TGTGCCAGTAGTTGGGGGGGCTATAGCAATCAGCCCCAGCATTTT.

The rearrangement joins TRBV27 to TRBJ2-6, with D unclear. This CDR3 spans 15 amino acids. Germline CDR1 reads MNHEY; CDR2 reads SMNVEV (reference sequence). Trimming left V 6 bases short and J 1 base short, with 10 bases between. This CDR3 reads CASSPRISGANVLTF. CDR3 DNA sequence: TGTGCCAGCAGCCCCAGAATATCTGGGGCCAACGTCCTGACTTTC.

Concerning this clone: Sequence at one end of the junction differs from germline and may be a read error. The rearrangement links TRBV28 to TRBJ1-5; the match to TRBD1 covers 10 bases. The CDR3 runs to 11 residues. Germline loops: CDR1 MDHEN, CDR2 SYDVKM. The chain's CDR3 is CASSSRTGGLF. The CDR3, as DNA: TGTGCCAGCAGTTCGAGGACAGGGGGACTTTTT.

V is TRBV5-4 and J is TRBJ2-7, with 11 bases identical to TRBD1. J gave up 4 bases and V 4 bases, and 10 bases lay outside the gene matches. CDR1 is SGHNT and CDR2 is YYREEE in the germline V gene (reference sequence). The CDR3 extends over 16 amino acids. The CDR3 region has the DNA TGTGCCAGCAGCCCGTTTCCGGGACAGGGGGAATACGAGCAGTACTTC. Residues: CASSPFPGQGEYEQYF. The variable domain in full, with the rest retrieved from reference TRBV5-4 and TRBJ2-7, is ETGVTQSPTHLIKTRGQQVTLRCSSQSGHNTVSWYQQALGQGPQFIFQYYREEENGRGNFPPRFSGLQFPNYSSELNVNALELDDSALYLCASSPFPGQGEYEQYFGPGTRLTVT.

The V gene is TRBV10-3, the J gene TRBJ1-6, with D possibly matching TRBD1 (6 bases). The length of the CDR3 is 14 residues. CDR1 and CDR2 (germline): ENHRY, SYGVKD. Trimming took 5 bases from V and 6 from J, leaving 11 bases between them. CDR3 region: CAISPGQSNSPLHF. The CDR3 region has the DNA TGTGCCATCAGTCCAGGACAGTCTAATTCACCCCTCCACTTT.

For the CDR3, the DNA is TGTGCCAGCAGCTTGGCAAATCGGATTGGGGGCGCAGAGACCCAGTACTTC. Translated: CASSLANRIGGAETQYF. This chain joins TRBV7-2 and TRBJ2-5; D is perhaps TRBD1 (6 bases). Germline loops: CDR1 SGHTA, CDR2 FQGNSA. This CDR3 contains 17 residues. Trimming cost V 3 bases and J 4 bases, with 21 bases left between them.

The genes are TRBV6-5 and TRBJ1-2; possible D gene TRBD1, 6 bases. This CDR3 is built from 13 residues. V lost 6 bases and J lost 3, with 11 bases in between. Germline lookup yields CDR1 MNHEY and CDR2 SVGAGI. CDR3 sequence: CASSFEGDYGYTF. The CDR3, as DNA: TGTGCCAGCAGCTTCGAGGGGGACTATGGCTACACCTTC.